This T cell receptor (beta chain) originates from a study of blood T cells in healthy people across ages. General study findings and limits: Getting older went along with TCR beta diversity per million T cells dropping roughly linearly.

Notes on this clonotype: Antigen: not known.

Together with a sample-barcoded 5' primer, a J-beta primer mix was included in a second PCR lasting about 7 to 11 cycles. A single record per CDR3 protein comes from TCRdb applying MiXCR to the 5' RACE reads. The sample has 1.5 million to 2 million distinct CDR3 sequences; around 50% are singletons. V lost 6 bases and J lost 2; bases outside the gene matches: 5. Germline V gene sequence: CDR1 SEHNR, CDR2 FQNEAQ (reference sequence). This CDR3 is 14 amino acids long. Russia was home to the donors, healthy Caucasian individuals aged roughly 6 to 90. Each donor supplied 7.5 to 10 milliliters of peripheral blood.

The sequenced sample was blood. The sequence came from a middle-aged woman in good health. The genes are TRBV7-9 and TRBJ1-1, with 8 nucleotides matching TRBD1. CDR3 in amino acids: CASRETGANTEAFF. CDR3 nucleotide sequence: TGTGCCAGCAGGGAGACAGGGGCTAACACTGAAGCTTTCTTT.